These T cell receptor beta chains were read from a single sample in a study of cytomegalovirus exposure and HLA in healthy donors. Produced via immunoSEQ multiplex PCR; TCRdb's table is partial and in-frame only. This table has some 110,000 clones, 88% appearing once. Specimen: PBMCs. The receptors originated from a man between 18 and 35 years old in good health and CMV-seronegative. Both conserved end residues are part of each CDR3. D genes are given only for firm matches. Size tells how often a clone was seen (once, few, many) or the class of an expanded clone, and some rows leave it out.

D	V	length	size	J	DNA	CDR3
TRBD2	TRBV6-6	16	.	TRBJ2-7	TGTGCCAGCAGCGGAACCGGGACTAGCGGCTCCTACGAGCAGTACTTC	CASSGTGTSGSYEQYF
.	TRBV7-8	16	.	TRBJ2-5	TGTGCCAGCAGCCAAGAAATAGGTCTGATCAGGGAGACCCAGTACTTC	CASSQEIGLIRETQYF
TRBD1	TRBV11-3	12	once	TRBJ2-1	TGTGCCAGCCAGACAGGGTACAATGAGCAGTTCTTC	CASQTGYNEQFF
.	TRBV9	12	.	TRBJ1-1	TGTGCCAGCAGCGTAGTTTTAACTGAAGCTTTCTTT	CASSVVLTEAFF
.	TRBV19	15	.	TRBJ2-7	TGTGCCAGTAGTATGGGGGCGCGGCATCTCTACGAGCAGTACTTC	CASSMGARHLYEQYF
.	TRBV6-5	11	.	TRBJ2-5	TGTGCCAGCAGTCAGCAAGAGACCCAGTACTTC	CASSQQETQYF
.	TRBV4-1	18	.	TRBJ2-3	TGCGCCAGCAGCCCGTTGTGGGCGCAGGGGGGTCGGACAGATACGCAGTATTTT	CASSPLWAQGGRTDTQYF
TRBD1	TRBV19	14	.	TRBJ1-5	TGTGCCAGTAGTCCAGGGGGGACGGGGCAGCCCCAGCATTTT	CASSPGGTGQPQHF
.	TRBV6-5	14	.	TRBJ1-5	TGTGCCAGCAGTCGGACAGAAATCAATCAGCCCCAGCATTTT	CASSRTEINQPQHF
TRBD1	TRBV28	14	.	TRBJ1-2	TGTGCCAGCTGGCCAGGGGGCCATTTAAATGGCTACACCTTC	CASWPGGHLNGYTF
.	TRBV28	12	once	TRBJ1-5	TGTGCCAGCAAGATTCAAGGGGAGCCCCAGCATTTT	CASKIQGEPQHF
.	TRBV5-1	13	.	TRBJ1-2	TGCGCCAGCAGCTTGGAGCGCCTGGATGGCTACACCTTC	CASSLERLDGYTF
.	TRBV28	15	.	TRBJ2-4	TGTGCCAGCAGTTTATCGGGTAGCGACAAAAACATTCAGTACTTC	CASSLSGSDKNIQYF
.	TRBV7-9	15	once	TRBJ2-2	TGTGCCAGCAGCTCCCAGCGGATGTACACCGGGGAGCTGTTTTTT	CASSSQRMYTGELFF
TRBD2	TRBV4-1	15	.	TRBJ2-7	TGCGCCAGCAGCCAAGGTAGCGGGAGTATCTACGAGCAGTACTTC	CASSQGSGSIYEQYF
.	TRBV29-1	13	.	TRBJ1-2	TGCAGCGTTGAAGATGAACGGTCTTATGGCTACACCTTC	CSVEDERSYGYTF
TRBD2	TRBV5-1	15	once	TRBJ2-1	TGCGCCAGCAGCTTGGGGACTAGCGGGAACAATGAGCAGTTCTTC	CASSLGTSGNNEQFF
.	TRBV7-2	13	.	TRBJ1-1	TGTGCCAGCAGCTTATACAGTGGGCCTGAAGCTTTCTTT	CASSLYSGPEAFF
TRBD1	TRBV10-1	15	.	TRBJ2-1	TGCGCCAGCAGTGAGGTAGGACAGGGATACAATGAGCAGTTCTTC	CASSEVGQGYNEQFF
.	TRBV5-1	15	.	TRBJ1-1	TGCGCCAGCACCCCTTCCCCTAAGGAGGTTGCGGAAGCTTTCTTT	CASTPSPKEVAEAFF
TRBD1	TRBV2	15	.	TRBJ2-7	TGTGCCAGCATCAAGGACAGGGCGGTTTCCTACGAGCAGTACTTC	CASIKDRAVSYEQYF
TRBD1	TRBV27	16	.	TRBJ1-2	TGTGCCAGCAGTTTATCCCGGGACAGAGTAAACTATGGCTACACCTTC	CASSLSRDRVNYGYTF
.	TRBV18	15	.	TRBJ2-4	TGTGCCAGCTCACCGGGCAGGGCGAAGGAAAACATTCAGTACTTC	CASSPGRAKENIQYF
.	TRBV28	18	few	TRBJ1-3	TGTGCCAGCAGTTTCCTGGGACACATCCTCCCCTCTGGAAACACCATATATTTT	CASSFLGHILPSGNTIYF
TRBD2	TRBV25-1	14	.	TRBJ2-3	TGTGCCAGCACCTTAAGCGCTAGCGGGCATACGCAGTATTTT	CASTLSASGHTQYF
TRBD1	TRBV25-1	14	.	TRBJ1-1	TGTGCCAGCAGTGACACAGGGGTTAACACTGAAGCTTTCTTT	CASSDTGVNTEAFF
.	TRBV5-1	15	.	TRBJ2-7	TGCGCCAGCAGCTTATTTTCAGGGGAATCCTACGAGCAGTACTTC	CASSLFSGESYEQYF
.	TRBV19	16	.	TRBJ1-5	TGTGCCAGTAGTATAGTACCGGACAGAAGCAATCAGCCCCAGCATTTT	CASSIVPDRSNQPQHF
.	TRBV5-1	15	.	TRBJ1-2	TGCGCCAGCAGCTTGGAAGACAGCCCTAACTATGGCTACACCTTC	CASSLEDSPNYGYTF
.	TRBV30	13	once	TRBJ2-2	TGTGCCTGGAGACTTCCTCACACCGGGGAGCTGTTTTTT	CAWRLPHTGELFF
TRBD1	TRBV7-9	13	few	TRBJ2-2	TGTGCCAGCAGCTCTGGGACAGTCGGGGAGCTGTTTTTT	CASSSGTVGELFF
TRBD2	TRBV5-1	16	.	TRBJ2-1	TGCGCCAGCAGCTTGGTAGGGACTAGCTCCTACAATGAGCAGTTCTTC	CASSLVGTSSYNEQFF
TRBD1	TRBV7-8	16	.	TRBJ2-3	TGTGCCAGCAGTCGCGACAGGGTGCGGTGGACAGATACGCAGTATTTT	CASSRDRVRWTDTQYF
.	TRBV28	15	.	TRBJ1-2	TGTGCCAGCAGAAAATCCAGGGGACCGGTGGGTGGCTACACCTTC	CASRKSRGPVGGYTF
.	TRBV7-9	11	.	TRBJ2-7	TGTGCCAGCAGTAAGAGGGTCGAGCAGTACTTC	CASSKRVEQYF
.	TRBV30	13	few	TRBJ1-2	TGTGCCTGGAGTGTACGGAAAGGGGCAGCCTACACCTTC	CAWSVRKGAAYTF
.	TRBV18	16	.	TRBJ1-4	TGTGCCAGCTCAAAAACAGGGTACTCAACTAATGAAAAACTGTTTTTT	CASSKTGYSTNEKLFF
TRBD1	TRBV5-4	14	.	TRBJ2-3	TGTGCCAGCAGCTCCCGACAGGGTGCAGATACGCAGTATTTT	CASSSRQGADTQYF
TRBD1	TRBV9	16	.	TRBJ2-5	TGTGCCAGCAGCGACTTGGGACAGGGAGTTCGGGAGACCCAGTACTTC	CASSDLGQGVRETQYF
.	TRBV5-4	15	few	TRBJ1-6	TGTGCCAGCAGCCCCGAGAGGGAGGATAATTCACCCCTCCACTTT	CASSPEREDNSPLHF
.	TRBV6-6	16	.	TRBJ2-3	TGTGCCAGCAGTGGACCTAGCGGAAGGGGGACAGATACGCAGTATTTT	CASSGPSGRGTDTQYF
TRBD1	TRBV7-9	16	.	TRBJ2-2	TGTGCCAGCAGCTTATCGGACAGGGGGCTCGCCGGGGAGCTGTTTTTT	CASSLSDRGLAGELFF
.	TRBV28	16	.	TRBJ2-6	TGTGCCAGCAGTTTATTTGGGGGCAGTGGGGCCAACGTCCTGACTTTC	CASSLFGGSGANVLTF
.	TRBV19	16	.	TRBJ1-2	TGTGCCAGTACCTACGTTGGGGCTTATTTGTACGATGGCTACACCTTC	CASTYVGAYLYDGYTF
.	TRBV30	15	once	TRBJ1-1	TGTGCCTGGAGTCGTGGGGGCGTTCGTCTGACTGAAGCTTTCTTT	CAWSRGGVRLTEAFF
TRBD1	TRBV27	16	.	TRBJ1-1	TGTGCCAGCAGGTCCAGGGGGCAGAGTTTGAGGACTGAAGCTTTCTTT	CASRSRGQSLRTEAFF
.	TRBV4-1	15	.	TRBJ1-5	TGCGCCAGCAGCCACGGGAACAGGGAGCATCAGCCCCAGCATTTT	CASSHGNREHQPQHF
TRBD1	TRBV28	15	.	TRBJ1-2	TGTGCCAGCAGTCCGACAGGGTCAACTAACTATGGCTACACCTTC	CASSPTGSTNYGYTF